This TCR beta chain was captured by sequencing in a study of radiotherapy plus CTLA-4 blockade in lung cancer. Clones were sequenced by immunoSEQ multiplex PCR, and TCRdb holds only the in-frame ones, with some missing. The top ten clones hold over 8.5% of a sample with tens of thousands of clones, roughly 76% of them seen once. The specimen comprised peripheral blood, sampled from a patient treated with radiotherapy plus ipilimumab. This TCR was sampled from a human donor with non-small cell lung cancer who had stable disease on radiotherapy plus ipilimumab.

The CDR3 reads CASSSYGAPLHF. The CDR3 DNA reads TGTGCCAGCAGCTCCTACGGCGCACCCCTCCACTTT. The rearrangement links TRBV5-8 to TRBJ1-6; D unresolved. The V gene lost 3 bases and the J gene lost 11 bases, with 9 bases spanning the gap. The CDR3 is 12 amino acids. Germline lookup yields CDR1 SGHTS and CDR2 YDEGEE.